The clone carrying this T cell receptor (beta chain) has just a few counts. The data were taken from a study of T cell repertoires and HLA-DP antigens. Points from the study as a whole: Before culture, most alloreactive clones could not be detected.

The method was immunoSEQ multiplex PCR; TCRdb's version includes in-frame clones alone and lacks a portion of them. The sample records several hundred clones, 66% being singletons. Explanation of the sample label: CD137+ CD4 T cells sorted after culture with HeLa expressing allogeneic HLA-DP. Retrovirally transduced HeLa cells with HLA-DPA1/DPB1, HLA-DM, invariant chain and CD80 served as stimulators. HeLa cells expressing allogeneic DPB1 restimulated the approximately 15-day-expanded CD4+ cells for under 25 h. Looked up from germline, CDR1 is MNHNY and CDR2 is SVGAGI (reference sequence). The CDR3 totals 12 residues. The V and J ends lost 5 bases and 5 bases respectively, with 6 bases between them.

This sequence originates from a woman between 18 and 29 years old in good health and CMV-seronegative. Sequencing was carried out using alloreactive CD137+ CD4+ T cells from cultured PBMCs. Subset denoted: CD137+ CD4+ cells sorted after approximately 22 h restimulation with the allogeneic HLA-DP-expressing HeLa cells. The chain links TRBV6-6 to TRBJ2-2; no clear D. CDR3 sequence (DNA): TGTGCCAGCAGTACCGATACCGGGGAGCTGTTTTTT. Translation gives CASSTDTGELFF.